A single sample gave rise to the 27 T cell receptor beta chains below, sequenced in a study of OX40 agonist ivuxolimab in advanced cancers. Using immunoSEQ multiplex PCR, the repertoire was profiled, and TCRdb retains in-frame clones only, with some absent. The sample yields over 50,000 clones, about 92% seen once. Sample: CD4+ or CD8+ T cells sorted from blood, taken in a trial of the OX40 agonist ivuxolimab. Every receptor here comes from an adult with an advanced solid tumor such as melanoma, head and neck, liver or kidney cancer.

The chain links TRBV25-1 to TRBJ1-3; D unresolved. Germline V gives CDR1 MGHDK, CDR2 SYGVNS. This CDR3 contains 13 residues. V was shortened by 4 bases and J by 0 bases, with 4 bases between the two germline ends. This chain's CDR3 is CASSVTSGNTIYF. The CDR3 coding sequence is TGTGCCAGCAGTGTAACCTCTGGAAACACCATATATTTT.

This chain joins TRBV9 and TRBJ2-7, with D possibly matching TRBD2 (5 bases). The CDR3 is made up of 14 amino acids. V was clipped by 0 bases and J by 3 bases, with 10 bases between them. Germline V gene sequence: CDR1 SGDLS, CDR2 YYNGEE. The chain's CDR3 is CASSVGVGIYEQYF. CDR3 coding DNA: TGTGCCAGCAGCGTAGGGGTCGGGATCTACGAGCAGTACTTC.

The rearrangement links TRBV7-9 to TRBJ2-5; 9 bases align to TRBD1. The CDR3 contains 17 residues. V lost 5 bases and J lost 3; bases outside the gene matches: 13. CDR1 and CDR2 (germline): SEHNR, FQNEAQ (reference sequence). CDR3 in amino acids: CASSPSRTGVEEETQYF. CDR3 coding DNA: TGTGCCAGCAGCCCCAGTCGGACAGGGGTTGAGGAAGAGACCCAGTACTTC.

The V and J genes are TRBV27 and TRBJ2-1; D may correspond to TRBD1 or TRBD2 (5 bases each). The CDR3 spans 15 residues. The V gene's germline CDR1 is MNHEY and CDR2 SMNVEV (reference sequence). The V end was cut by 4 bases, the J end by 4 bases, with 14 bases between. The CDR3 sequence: CASSSPAWGYNEQFF. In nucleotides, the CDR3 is TGTGCCAGCAGTTCCCCTGCCTGGGGGTACAATGAGCAGTTCTTC.

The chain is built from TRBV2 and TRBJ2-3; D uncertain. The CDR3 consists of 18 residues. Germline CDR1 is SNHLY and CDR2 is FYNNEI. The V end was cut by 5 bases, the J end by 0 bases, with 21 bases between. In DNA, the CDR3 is TGTGCCAGCAGTCAAGAAACAGCCGCAACCCTTAGCACAGATACGCAGTATTTT. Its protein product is CASSQETAATLSTDTQYF.

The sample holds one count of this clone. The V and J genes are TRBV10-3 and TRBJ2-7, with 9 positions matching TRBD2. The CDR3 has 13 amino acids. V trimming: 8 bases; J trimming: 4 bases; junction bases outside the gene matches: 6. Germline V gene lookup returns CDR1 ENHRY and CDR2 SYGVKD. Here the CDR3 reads CAIALAGNYEQYF. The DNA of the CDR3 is TGTGCCATCGCTCTAGCGGGGAATTACGAGCAGTACTTC.

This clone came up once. The DNA of the CDR3 is TGTGCCAGCAGCGCTCGACCAGATACGCAGTATTTT. It specifies CASSARPDTQYF. J is TRBJ2-3 and V is TRBV7-2; unclear D gene. Deletions cut 5 bases from V and 4 bases from J, with 7 bases between. From germline, CDR1 is SGHTA and CDR2 FQGNSA. The CDR3 length is 12 residues.

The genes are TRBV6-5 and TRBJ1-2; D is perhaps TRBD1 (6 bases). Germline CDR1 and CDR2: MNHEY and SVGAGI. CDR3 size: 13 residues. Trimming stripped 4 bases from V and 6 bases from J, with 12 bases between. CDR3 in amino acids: CASSSTGFDGYTF. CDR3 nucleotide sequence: TGTGCCAGCAGTTCCACAGGGTTTGATGGCTACACCTTC.

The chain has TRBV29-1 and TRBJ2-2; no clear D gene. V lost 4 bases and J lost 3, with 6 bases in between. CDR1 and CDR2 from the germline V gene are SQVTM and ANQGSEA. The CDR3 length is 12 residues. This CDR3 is CSVGGDTGELFF. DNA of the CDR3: TGCAGCGTTGGAGGAGACACCGGGGAGCTGTTTTTT.

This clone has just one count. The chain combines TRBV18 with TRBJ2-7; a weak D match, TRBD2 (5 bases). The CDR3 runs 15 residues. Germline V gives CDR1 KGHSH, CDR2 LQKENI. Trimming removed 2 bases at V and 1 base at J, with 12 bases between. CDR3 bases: TGTGCCAGCTCACCAGCGAGCGGTTCGTCCTACGAGCAGTACTTC. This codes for CASSPASGSSYEQYF.

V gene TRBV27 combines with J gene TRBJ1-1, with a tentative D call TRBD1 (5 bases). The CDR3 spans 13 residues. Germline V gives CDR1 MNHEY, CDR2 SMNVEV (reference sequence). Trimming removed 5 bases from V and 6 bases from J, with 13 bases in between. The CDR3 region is CASSMGGWPEAFF. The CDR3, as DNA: TGTGCCAGCAGTATGGGGGGGTGGCCTGAAGCTTTCTTT.

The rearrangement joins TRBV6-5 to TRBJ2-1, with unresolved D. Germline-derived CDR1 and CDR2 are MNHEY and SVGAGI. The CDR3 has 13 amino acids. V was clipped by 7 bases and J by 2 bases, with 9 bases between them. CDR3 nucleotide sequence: TGTGCCAGCACCGCAGTACCCTACAATGAGCAGTTCTTC. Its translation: CASTAVPYNEQFF.

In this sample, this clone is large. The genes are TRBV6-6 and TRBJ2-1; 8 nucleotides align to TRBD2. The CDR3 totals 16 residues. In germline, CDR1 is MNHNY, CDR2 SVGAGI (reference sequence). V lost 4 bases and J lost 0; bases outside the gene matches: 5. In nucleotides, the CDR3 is TGTGCCAGCAGTTCCCAGCGGGAGCCCTCCTACAATGAGCAGTTCTTC. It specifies CASSSQREPSYNEQFF.

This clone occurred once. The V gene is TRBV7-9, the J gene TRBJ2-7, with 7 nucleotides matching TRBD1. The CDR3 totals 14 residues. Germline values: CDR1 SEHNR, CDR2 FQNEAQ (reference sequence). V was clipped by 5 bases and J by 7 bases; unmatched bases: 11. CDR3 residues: CASSARQGSREQYF. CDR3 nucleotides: TGTGCCAGCAGCGCACGACAGGGTTCGCGGGAGCAGTACTTC.

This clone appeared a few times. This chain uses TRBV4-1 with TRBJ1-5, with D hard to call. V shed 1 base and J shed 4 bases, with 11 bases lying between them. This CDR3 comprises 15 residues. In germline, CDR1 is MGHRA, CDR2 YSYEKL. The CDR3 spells CASSQGRGSNQPQHF. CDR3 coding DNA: TGCGCCAGCAGCCAAGGTCGGGGAAGTAATCAGCCCCAGCATTTT.

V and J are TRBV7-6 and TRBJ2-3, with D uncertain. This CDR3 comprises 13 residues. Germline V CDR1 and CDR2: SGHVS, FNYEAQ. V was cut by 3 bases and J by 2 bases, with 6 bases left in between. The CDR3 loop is CASSLGVTDTQYF. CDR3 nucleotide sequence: TGTGCCAGCAGCTTGGGCGTCACAGATACGCAGTATTTT. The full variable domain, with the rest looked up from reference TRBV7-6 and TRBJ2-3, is GAGVSQSPRYKVTKRGQDVALRCDPISGHVSLYWYRQALGQGPEFLTYFNYEAQQDKSGLPNDRFSAERPEGSISTLTIQRTEQRDSAMYRCASSLGVTDTQYFGPGTRLTVL.

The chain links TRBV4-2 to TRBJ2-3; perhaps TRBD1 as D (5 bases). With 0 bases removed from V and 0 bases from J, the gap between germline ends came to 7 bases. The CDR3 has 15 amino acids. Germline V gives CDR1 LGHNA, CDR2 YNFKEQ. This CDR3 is CASSQEGVSTDTQYF. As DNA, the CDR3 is TGTGCCAGCAGCCAAGAAGGGGTTAGCACAGATACGCAGTATTTT.

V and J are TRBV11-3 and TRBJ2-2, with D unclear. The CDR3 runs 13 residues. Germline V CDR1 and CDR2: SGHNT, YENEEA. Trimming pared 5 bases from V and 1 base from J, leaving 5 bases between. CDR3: CASSVMNTGELFF. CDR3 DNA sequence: TGTGCCAGCAGCGTCATGAACACCGGGGAGCTGTTTTTT.

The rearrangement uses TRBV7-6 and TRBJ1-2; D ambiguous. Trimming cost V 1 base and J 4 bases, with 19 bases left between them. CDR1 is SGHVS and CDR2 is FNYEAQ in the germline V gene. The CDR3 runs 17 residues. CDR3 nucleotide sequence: TGTGCCAGCAGCTTAGAACCGCCGCCCCCTCCCTTCTATGGCTACACCTTC. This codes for CASSLEPPPPPFYGYTF.

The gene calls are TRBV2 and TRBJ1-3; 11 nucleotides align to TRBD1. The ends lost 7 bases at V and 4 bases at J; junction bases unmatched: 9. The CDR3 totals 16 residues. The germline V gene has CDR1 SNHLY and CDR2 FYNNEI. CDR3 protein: CASTLGQGAVGNTIYF. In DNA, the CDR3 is TGTGCCAGCACCCTAGGACAGGGGGCGGTCGGAAACACCATATATTTT.

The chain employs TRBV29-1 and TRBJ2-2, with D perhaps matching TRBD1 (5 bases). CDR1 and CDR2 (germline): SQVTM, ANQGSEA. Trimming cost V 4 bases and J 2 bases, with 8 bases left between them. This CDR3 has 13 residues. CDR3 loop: CSVADSNTGELFF. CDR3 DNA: TGCAGCGTTGCTGACAGCAACACCGGGGAGCTGTTTTTT.

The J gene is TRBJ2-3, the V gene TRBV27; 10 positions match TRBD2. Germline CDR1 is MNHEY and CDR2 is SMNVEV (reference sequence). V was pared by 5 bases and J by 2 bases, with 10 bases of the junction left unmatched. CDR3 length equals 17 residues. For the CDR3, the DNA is TGTGCCAGCAGTACTCTCCCTAGCGGGAGCCCCACAGATACGCAGTATTTT. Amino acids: CASSTLPSGSPTDTQYF.

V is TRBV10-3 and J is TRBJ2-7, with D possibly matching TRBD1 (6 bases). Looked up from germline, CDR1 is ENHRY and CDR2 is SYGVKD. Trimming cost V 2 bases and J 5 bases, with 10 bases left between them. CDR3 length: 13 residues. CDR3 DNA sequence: TGTGCCATCAGTGAGCCCCGGACAGACGAGCAGTACTTC. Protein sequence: CAISEPRTDEQYF.

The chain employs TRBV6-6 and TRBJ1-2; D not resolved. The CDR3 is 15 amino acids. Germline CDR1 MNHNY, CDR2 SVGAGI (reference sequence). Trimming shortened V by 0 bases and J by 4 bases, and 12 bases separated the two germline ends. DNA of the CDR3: TGTGCCAGCAGTTACTCCGTGGGTTTTGCCTATGGCTACACCTTC. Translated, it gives CASSYSVGFAYGYTF.

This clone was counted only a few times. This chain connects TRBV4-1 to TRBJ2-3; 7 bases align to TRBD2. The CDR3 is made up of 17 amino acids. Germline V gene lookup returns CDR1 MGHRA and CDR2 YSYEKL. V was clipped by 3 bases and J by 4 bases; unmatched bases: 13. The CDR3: CASSQVGGAGGADTQYF. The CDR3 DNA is TGCGCCAGCAGCCAGGTGGGAGGGGCCGGCGGGGCAGATACGCAGTATTTT.

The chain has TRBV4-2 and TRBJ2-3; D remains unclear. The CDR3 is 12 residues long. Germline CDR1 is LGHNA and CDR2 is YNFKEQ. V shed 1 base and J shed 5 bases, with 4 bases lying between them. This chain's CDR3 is CASSQGVDTQYF. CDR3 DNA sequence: TGTGCCAGCAGCCAAGGTGTAGATACGCAGTATTTT.

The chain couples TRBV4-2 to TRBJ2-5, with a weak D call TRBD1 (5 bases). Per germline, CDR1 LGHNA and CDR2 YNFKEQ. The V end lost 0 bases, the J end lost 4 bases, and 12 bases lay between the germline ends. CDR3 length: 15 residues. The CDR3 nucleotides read TGTGCCAGCAGCCAAGAAGGCAGGGAAGGAGAGACCCAGTACTTC. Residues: CASSQEGREGETQYF.